This T cell receptor beta chain was sequenced in a study of T cell repertoires in cytomegalovirus infection. On the study more broadly: Public TCR beta signatures provided an indication of both CMV infection and a matching HLA type.

This clonotype was observed a handful of times. Its antigen is unknown. One entry per CDR3 protein results from TCRdb running MiXCR on the reads. This table has hundreds of thousands of distinct CDR3 sequences, 20% to 25% appearing once. Study results and limitations: Using cumulative public TCR beta family frequency, the authors identified those who carried CMV together with the relevant HLA. Across the ex vivo response, the dominant clonotypes were HLA-C-restricted CMV-specific TCR beta clonotypes.

The V gene's germline CDR1 is SEHNR and CDR2 FQNEAQ (reference sequence). This CDR3 is built from 15 residues. V trimming: 4 bases; J trimming: 8 bases; junction bases outside the gene matches: 10. The receptor was isolated from a human donor in good health (CMV status not recorded). Some clones in this sample may be carry-over from other donors' samples. Sequenced: CD8+ T cells from PBMCs. V gene TRBV7-9 combines with J gene TRBJ1-2; 10 nucleotides agree with TRBD1. CDR3 in amino acids: CASSSTGQGVGGYTF. The CDR3 DNA sequence: TGTGCCAGCAGCTCCACCGGACAGGGGGTGGGCGGCTACACCTTC.